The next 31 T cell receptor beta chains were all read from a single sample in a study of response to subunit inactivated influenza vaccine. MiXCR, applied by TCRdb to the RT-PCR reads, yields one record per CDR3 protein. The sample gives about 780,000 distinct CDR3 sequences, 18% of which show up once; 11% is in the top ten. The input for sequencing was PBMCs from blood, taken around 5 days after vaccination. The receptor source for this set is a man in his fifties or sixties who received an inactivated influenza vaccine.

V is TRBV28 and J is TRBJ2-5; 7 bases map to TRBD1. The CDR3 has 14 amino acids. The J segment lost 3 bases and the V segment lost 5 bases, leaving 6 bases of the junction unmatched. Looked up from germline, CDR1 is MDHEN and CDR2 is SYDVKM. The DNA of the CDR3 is TGTGCCAGCAGTCCTCACGGGACAGAAGAGACCCAGTACTTC. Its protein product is CASSPHGTEETQYF.

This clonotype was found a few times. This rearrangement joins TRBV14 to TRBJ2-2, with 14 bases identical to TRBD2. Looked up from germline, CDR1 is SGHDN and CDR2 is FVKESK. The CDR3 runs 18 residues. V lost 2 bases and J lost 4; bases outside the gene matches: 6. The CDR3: CASSQRTSGRPSTGELFF. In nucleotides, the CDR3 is TGTGCCAGCAGCCAACGGACTAGCGGGAGGCCGAGCACCGGGGAGCTGTTTTTT. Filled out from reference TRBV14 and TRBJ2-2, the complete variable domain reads EAGVTQFPSHSVIEKGQTVTLRCDPISGHDNLYWYRRVMGKEIKFLLHFVKESKQDESGMPNNRFLAERTGGTYSTLKVQPAELEDSGVYFCASSQRTSGRPSTGELFFGEGSRLTVL.

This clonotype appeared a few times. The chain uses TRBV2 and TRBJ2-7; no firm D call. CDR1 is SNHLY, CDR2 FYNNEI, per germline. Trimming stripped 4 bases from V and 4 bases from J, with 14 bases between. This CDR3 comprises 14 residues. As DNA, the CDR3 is TGTGCCAGCAGTGCACAGTTTTTAAAGTACGAGCAGTACTTC. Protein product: CASSAQFLKYEQYF.

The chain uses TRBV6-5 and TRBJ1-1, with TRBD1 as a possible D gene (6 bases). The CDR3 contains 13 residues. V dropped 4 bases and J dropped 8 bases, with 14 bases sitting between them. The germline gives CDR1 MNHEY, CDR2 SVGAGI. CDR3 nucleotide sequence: TGTGCCAGCAGTTTAACAGGGCCCGGAGAAGCTTTCTTT. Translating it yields CASSLTGPGEAFF.

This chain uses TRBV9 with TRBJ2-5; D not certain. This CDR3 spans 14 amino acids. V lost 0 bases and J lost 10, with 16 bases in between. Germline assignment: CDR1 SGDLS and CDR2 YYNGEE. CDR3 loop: CASSVGRGRVGQYF. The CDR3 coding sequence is TGTGCCAGCAGCGTAGGGCGCGGACGTGTTGGCCAGTACTTC.

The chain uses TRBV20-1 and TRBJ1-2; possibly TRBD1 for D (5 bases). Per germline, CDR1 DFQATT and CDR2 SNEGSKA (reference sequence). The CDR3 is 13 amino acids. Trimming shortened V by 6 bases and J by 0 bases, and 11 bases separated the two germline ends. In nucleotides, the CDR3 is TGCAGTGCCAGACAGTCAGCTAACTATGGCTACACCTTC. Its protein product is CSARQSANYGYTF.

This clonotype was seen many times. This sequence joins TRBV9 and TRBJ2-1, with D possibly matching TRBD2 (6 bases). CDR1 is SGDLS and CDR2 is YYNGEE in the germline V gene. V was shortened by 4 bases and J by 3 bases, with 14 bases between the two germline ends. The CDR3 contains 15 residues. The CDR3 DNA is TGTGCCAGCAGCCTCTCTAGCGAGCGCTACAATGAGCAGTTCTTC. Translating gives CASSLSSERYNEQFF.

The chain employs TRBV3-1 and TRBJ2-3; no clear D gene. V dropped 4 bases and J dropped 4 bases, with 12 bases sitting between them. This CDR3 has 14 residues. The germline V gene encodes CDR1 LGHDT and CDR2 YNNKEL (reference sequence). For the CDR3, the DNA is TGTGCCAGCAGCCTCCAAATGCGGTCAGATACGCAGTATTTT. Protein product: CASSLQMRSDTQYF.

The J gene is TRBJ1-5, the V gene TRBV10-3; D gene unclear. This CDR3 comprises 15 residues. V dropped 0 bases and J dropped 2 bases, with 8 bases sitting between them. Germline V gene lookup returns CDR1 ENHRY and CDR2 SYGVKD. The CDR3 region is CAISESTVRNQPQHF. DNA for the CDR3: TGTGCCATCAGTGAGTCTACAGTTCGCAATCAGCCCCAGCATTTT.

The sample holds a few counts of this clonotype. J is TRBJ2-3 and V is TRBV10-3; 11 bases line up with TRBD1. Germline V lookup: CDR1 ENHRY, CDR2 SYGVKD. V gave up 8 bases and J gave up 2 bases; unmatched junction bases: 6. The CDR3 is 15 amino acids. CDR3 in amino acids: CAIGGTGGFTDTQYF. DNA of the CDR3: TGTGCCATCGGGGGGACAGGGGGATTCACAGATACGCAGTATTTT.

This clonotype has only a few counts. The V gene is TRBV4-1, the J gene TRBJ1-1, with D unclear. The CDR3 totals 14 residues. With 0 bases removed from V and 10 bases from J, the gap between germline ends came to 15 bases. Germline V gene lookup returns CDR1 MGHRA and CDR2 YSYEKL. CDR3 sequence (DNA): TGCGCCAGCAGCCAAGATCAGGTCGGCGGGTCAGCTTTCTTT. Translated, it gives CASSQDQVGGSAFF.

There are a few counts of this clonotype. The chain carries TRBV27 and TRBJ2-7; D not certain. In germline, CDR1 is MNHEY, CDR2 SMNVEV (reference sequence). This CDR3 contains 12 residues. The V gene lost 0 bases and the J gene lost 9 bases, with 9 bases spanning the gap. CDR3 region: CASSLSMDGQYF. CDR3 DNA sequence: TGTGCCAGCAGTTTATCGATGGACGGGCAGTACTTC.

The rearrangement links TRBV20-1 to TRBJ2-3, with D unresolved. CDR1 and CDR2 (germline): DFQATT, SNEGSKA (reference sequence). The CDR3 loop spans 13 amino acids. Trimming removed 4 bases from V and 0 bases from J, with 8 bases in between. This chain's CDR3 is CSATHASTDTQYF. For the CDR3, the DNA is TGCAGTGCTACCCATGCTAGCACAGATACGCAGTATTTT.

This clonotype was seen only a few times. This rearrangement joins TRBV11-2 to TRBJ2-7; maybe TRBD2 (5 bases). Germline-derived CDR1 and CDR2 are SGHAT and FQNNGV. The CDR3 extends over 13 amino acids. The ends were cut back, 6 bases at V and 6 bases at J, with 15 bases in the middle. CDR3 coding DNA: TGTGCCAGCAGTTGGAATGAAGAGGGCGAGCAGTACTTC. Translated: CASSWNEEGEQYF.

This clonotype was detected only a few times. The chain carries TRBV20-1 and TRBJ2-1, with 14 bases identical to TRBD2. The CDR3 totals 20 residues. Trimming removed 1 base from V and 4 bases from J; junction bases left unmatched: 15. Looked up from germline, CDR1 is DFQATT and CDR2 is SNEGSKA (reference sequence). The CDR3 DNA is TGCAGTGCTAGAGCTTCACCGGGACTAGCGGGAGATTTTCCATACAATGAGCAGTTCTTC. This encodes CSARASPGLAGDFPYNEQFF.

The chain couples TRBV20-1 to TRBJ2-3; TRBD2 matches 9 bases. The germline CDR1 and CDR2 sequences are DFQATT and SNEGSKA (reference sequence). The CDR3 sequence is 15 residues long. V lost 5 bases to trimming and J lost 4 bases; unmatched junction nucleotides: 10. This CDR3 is CSARLGLASSDTQYF. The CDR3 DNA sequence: TGCAGTGCTCGCCTGGGACTAGCTTCGTCAGATACGCAGTATTTT.

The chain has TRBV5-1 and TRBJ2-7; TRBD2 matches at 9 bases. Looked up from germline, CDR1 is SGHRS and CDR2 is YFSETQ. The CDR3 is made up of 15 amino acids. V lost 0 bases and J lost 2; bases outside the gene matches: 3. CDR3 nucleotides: TGCGCCAGCAGCTTGGAGACTAGCGGAACCTACGAGCAGTACTTC. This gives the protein CASSLETSGTYEQYF.

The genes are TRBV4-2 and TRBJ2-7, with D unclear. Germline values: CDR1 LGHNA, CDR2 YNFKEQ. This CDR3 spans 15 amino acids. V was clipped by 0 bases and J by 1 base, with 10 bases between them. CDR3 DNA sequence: TGTGCCAGCAGCCAAGATTCGGCGGATTCCTACGAGCAGTACTTC. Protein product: CASSQDSADSYEQYF.

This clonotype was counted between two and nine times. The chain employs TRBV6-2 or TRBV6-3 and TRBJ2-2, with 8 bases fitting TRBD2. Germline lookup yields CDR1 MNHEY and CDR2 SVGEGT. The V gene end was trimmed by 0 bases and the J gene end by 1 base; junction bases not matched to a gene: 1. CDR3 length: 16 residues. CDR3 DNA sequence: TGTGCCAGCAGTTACTCGGGGACTAGGAACACCGGGGAGCTGTTTTTT. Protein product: CASSYSGTRNTGELFF.

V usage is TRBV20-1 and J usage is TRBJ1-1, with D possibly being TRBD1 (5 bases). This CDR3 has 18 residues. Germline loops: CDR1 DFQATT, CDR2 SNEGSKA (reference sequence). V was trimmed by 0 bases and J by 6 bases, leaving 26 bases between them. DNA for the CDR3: TGCAGTGCTAGAGAAGCCAAAATGGGGAGGGGTGGGTTCGCTGAAGCTTTCTTT. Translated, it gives CSAREAKMGRGGFAEAFF.

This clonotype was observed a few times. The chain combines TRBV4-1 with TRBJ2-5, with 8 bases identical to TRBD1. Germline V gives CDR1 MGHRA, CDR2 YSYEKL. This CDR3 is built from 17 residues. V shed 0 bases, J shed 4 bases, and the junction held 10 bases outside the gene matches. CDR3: CASSQEPGGWSAETQYF. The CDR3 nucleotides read TGCGCCAGCAGCCAAGAACCAGGGGGCTGGAGCGCAGAGACCCAGTACTTC.

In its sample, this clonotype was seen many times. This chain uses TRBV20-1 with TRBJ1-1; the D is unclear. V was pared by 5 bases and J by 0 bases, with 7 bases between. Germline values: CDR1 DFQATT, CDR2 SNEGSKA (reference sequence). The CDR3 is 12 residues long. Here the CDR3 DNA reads TGCAGTGCTTGGATGGTGAACACTGAAGCTTTCTTT. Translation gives CSAWMVNTEAFF.

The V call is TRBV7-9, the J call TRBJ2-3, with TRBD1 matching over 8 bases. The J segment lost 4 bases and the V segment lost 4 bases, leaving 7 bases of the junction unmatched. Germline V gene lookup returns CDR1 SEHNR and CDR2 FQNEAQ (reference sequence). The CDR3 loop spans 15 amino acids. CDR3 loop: CASSSDRGFPDTQYF. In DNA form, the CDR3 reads TGTGCCAGCAGCTCAGACAGGGGATTCCCAGATACGCAGTATTTT.

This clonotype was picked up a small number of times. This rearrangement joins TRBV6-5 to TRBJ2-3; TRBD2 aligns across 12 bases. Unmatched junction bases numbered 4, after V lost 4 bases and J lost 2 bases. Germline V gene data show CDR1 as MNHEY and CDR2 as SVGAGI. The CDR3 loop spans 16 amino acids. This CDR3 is CASSSTSGGYTDTQYF. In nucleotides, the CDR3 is TGTGCCAGCAGTTCCACTAGCGGGGGGTACACAGATACGCAGTATTTT.

This CDR3 is CASSGILGQITDTQYF. The CDR3 DNA is TGTGCCAGCAGCGGAATATTGGGACAGATCACAGATACGCAGTATTTT. The V gene is TRBV5-6, the J gene TRBJ2-3, with 7 bases that match TRBD1. Germline values: CDR1 SGHDT, CDR2 YYEEEE. This CDR3 has 16 amino acids. The V segment lost 4 bases and the J segment 2 bases; nucleotides outside the gene matches: 10.

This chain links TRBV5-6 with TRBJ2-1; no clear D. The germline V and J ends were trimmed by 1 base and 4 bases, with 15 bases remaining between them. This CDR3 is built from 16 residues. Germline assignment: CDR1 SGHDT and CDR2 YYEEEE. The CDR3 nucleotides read TGTGCCAGCAGCTTGACCTCGCCAACGGTTTACAATGAGCAGTTCTTC. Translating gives CASSLTSPTVYNEQFF.

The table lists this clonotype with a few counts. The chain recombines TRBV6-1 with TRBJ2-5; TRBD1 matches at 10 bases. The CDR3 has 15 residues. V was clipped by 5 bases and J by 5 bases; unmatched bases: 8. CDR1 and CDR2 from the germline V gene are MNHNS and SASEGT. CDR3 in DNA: TGTGCCAGCAGTAAGACGACAGGGGGCGTGGAGACCCAGTACTTC. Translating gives CASSKTTGGVETQYF.

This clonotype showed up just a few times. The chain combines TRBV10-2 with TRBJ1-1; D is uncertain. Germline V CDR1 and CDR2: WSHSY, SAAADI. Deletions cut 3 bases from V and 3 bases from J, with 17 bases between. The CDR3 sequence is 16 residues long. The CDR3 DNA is TGCGCCAGCAGTGAAGGTAGACACCTCCTGGACACTGAAGCTTTCTTT. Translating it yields CASSEGRHLLDTEAFF.

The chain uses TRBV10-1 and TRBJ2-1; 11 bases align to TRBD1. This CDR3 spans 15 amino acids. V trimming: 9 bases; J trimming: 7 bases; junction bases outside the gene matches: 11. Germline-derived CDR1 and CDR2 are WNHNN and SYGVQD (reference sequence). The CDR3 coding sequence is TGCGCCAGTAGCACCGGGACAGGGGGTTCGAATGAGCAGTTCTTC. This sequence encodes CASSTGTGGSNEQFF.

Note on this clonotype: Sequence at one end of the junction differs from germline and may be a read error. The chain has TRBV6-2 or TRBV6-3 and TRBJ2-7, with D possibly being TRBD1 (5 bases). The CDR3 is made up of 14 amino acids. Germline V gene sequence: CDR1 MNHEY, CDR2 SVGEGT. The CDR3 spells CASSYTTGTYGQYF. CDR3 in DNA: TGTGCCAGCAGTTACACCACAGGTACCTACGGGCAGTACTTC.

DNA for the CDR3: TGTGCCAGCAGTTTACTTGACAGTAGGAGCGAGCAGTACTTC. Encoded protein: CASSLLDSRSEQYF. This chain uses TRBV28 with TRBJ2-7, with D tentatively TRBD1 (5 bases). V lost 2 bases and J lost 6, with 14 bases in between. The CDR3 is 14 amino acids. Germline CDR1 is MDHEN and CDR2 is SYDVKM.